Here is one T cell receptor beta chain with its context. The antigen is not known. These data come from a study of T-cell memory formation after mild COVID-19. Study-wide results and caveats: Pre-infection memory harbored some responding clones, suggesting cross-reactive memory joined.

V shed 3 bases, J shed 7 bases, and the junction held 9 bases outside the gene matches. This CDR3 contains 15 residues. Germline CDR1 and CDR2: MNHEY and SVGEGT. TCRdb used MiXCR to reprocess the 5' RACE reads, holding one entry per CDR3 protein. The sample records roughly 80,000 distinct CDR3 sequences, 20% to 25% being singletons. This rearrangement joins TRBV6-2 or TRBV6-3 to TRBJ2-4, with 7 bases matching TRBD1. The specimen sequenced was PBMCs or a T cell subset sorted from them (not recorded which). The TCR sequence derives from a man between 18 and 29 years old who had mild COVID-19 (a few samples of this study predate the infection). Cell type and time point are not known. CDR3 loop: CASSYLEGALNIQYF. In DNA, the CDR3 is TGTGCCAGCAGTTATCTTGAGGGGGCGCTTAACATTCAGTACTTC.